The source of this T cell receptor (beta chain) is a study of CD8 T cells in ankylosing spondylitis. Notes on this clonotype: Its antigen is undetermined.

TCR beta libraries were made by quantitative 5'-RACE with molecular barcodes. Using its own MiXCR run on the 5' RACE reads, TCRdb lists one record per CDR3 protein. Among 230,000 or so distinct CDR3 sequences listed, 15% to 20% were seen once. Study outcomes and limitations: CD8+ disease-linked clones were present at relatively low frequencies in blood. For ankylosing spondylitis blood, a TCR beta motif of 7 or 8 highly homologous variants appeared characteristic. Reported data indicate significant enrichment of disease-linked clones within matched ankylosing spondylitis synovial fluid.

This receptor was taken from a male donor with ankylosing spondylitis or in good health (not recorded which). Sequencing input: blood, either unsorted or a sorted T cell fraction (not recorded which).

Here the CDR3 reads CASCPHGTAGFNEQFF. For the CDR3, the DNA is TGTGCCAGCTGCCCCCATGGGACAGCGGGCTTCAATGAGCAGTTCTTC. The gene calls are TRBV9 and TRBJ2-1; D may be TRBD1 (7 bases). The CDR3 is made up of 16 amino acids. The germline CDR1 and CDR2 sequences are SGDLS and YYNGEE. Trimming took 7 bases from V and 6 from J, leaving 23 bases between them. The full variable domain, completed using reference TRBV9 and TRBJ2-1, is DSGVTQTPKHLITATGQRVTLRCSPRSGDLSVYWYQQSLDQGLQFLIQYYNGEERAKGNILERFSAQQFPDLHSELNLSSLELGDSALYFCASCPHGTAGFNEQFFGPGTRLTVL.